Here is one T cell receptor (beta chain) with its context. No antigen is known for it. V was trimmed by 7 bases and J by 1 base, leaving 14 bases between them. Germline loops: CDR1 SGHNT, CDR2 YYREEE (reference sequence). The CDR3 totals 14 residues. The sample is drawn from a study of T cell responses to AZD1222 COVID-19 vaccine. Study observations and caveats: Receipt of two AZD1222 doses was followed by a rise in Spike-specific TCR breadth and depth. Among the donors, most were white British and more were female, and clonal diversity was possibly underestimated.

Method: immunoSEQ multiplex PCR; TCRdb's copy keeps in-frame clones and lacks some. Counted here are around 150,000 clones, approximately 90% occurring once; the ten biggest clones make up about 2%. The source was peripheral blood, collected on day 0 of AZD1222 vaccination. The chain employs TRBV5-4 and TRBJ2-5, with TRBD1 as a possible D gene (6 bases). The TCR sequence derives from an adult in good health. CDR3 sequence (DNA): TGTGCCAGCCAGCCACAGGGCATCCAAGAGACCCAGTACTTC. Encoded protein: CASQPQGIQETQYF.